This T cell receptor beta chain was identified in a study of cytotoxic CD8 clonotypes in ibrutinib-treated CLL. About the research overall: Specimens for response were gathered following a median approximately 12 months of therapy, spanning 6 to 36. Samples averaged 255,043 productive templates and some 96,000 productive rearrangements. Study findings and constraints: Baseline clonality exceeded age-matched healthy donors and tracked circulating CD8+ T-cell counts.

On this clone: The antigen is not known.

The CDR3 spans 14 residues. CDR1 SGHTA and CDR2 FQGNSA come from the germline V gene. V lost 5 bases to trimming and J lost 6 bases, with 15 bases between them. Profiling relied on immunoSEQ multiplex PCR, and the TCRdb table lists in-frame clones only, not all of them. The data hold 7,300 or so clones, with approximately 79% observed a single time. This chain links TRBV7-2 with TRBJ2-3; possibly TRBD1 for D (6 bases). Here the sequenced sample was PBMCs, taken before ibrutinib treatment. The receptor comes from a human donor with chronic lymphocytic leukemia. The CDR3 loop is CASSPGQPPDTQYF. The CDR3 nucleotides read TGTGCCAGCAGCCCGGGACAACCCCCGGATACGCAGTATTTT.